Listed here is a single T cell receptor beta chain. Its antigen remains unknown. The data were taken from a study of somatic mutations in cytotoxic T cells in rheumatoid arthritis. Looking at the study overall: A subset of V beta antibody-stained T-cell populations was isolated by flow sorting, reaching nearly 100% purity, and this subset included V beta1+ cells that went on to TCRB sequencing.

Study-wide points: The clonality of CD8+ T cells was not significantly different between rheumatoid arthritis patients and age-matched healthy controls. About an eighth of the roughly 65 patients had a largest CD8+ clone above 20% of CD8+ cells.

Profiled with immunoSEQ multiplex PCR; TCRdb holds only in-frame clones, not every one. The repertoire consists of approximately 9,300 clones, with 90% to 95% occurring once and the leading ten covering around 14%. This CDR3 comprises 14 residues. The V and J ends lost 3 bases and 3 bases, in that order; junction bases with no gene match: 1. Germline assignment: CDR1 SEHNR and CDR2 FQNEAQ (reference sequence). V usage is TRBV7-9 and J usage is TRBJ2-5, with 10 positions matching TRBD2. Source material: CD8+ T cells sorted from blood. The receptor was derived from a young woman with rheumatoid arthritis. CDR3 region: CASSFTSGEETQYF. The CDR3 nucleotides are TGTGCCAGCAGCTTCACTAGCGGGGAAGAGACCCAGTACTTC.